These 9 T cell receptor beta chains were all obtained from the same sample, sequenced in a study of CD8+CD57+ T cells in acquired aplastic anemia. Investigators profiled TCR beta VDJ and CDR3 from genomic DNA template. TCRdb re-derived calls from the reads in MiXCR, one entry per CDR3 protein. The sample holds about 420,000 distinct CDR3 sequences, about two thirds seen once. Sequencing used sorted CD4+, CD8+, or CD8+CD57+ T cells (not recorded which) from PBMCs. Receptor source: a human donor in good health, serving as a control.

The rearrangement joins TRBV7-2 to TRBJ1-5, with 7 bases matching TRBD1. CDR1 is SGHTA, CDR2 FQGNSA, per germline. The V segment lost 5 bases and the J segment 15 bases; nucleotides outside the gene matches: 16. This CDR3 spans 14 amino acids. In DNA, the CDR3 is TGTGCCAGCAGCCGGGACAGAGTGTTTCCGGCAGCGCATTTT. Translation gives CASSRDRVFPAAHF. The variable domain in full, completed from reference TRBV7-2 and TRBJ1-5, reads GAGVSQSPSNKVTEKGKDVELRCDPISGHTALYWYRQSLGQGLEFLIYFQGNSAPDKSGLPSDRFSAERTGGSVSTLTIQRTQQEDSAVYLCASSRDRVFPAAHFGDGTRLSIL.

V is TRBV7-2 and J is TRBJ1-3; D not resolved. V lost 1 base, J lost 9 bases, and 13 bases lay in between. From germline, CDR1 is SGHTA and CDR2 FQGNSA. The CDR3 contains 14 residues. DNA of the CDR3: TGTGCCAGCAGCTTAGGATATCAGCGAGCCACCATATATTTT. Residues: CASSLGYQRATIYF.

Only a few counts were recorded for this clonotype. The chain recombines TRBV25-1 with TRBJ2-7; D remains ambiguous. CDR1 is MGHDK and CDR2 is SYGVNS in the germline V gene. The V and J ends lost 0 bases and 4 bases respectively, with 7 bases between them. This CDR3 has 13 residues. CDR3 loop: CASSEYTEYEQYF. The CDR3 bases are TGTGCCAGCAGTGAATATACCGAGTACGAGCAGTACTTC.

The sample holds many counts of this clonotype. The chain recombines TRBV12-3 or TRBV12-4 with TRBJ2-3; a weak D match, TRBD2 (6 bases). The ends were cut back, 5 bases at V and 4 bases at J, with 13 bases in the middle. The CDR3 has 14 residues. The CDR3 loop reads CASSPSRLADTQYF. In DNA form, the CDR3 reads TGTGCCAGCAGTCCTTCGAGACTAGCAGATACGCAGTATTTT.

This sequence joins TRBV11-2 and TRBJ2-1; a weak D match, TRBD1 (5 bases). The CDR3 runs 15 residues. Trimming pared 1 base from V and 2 bases from J, leaving 9 bases between. Germline assignment: CDR1 SGHAT and CDR2 FQNNGV. CDR3 coding DNA: TGTGCCAGCAGCTTAGGTACAGGCACCTACAATGAGCAGTTCTTC. It translates to CASSLGTGTYNEQFF.

This clonotype was detected ten times or more. The chain uses TRBV3-1 and TRBJ1-5, with D unresolved. The CDR3 spans 14 residues. CDR1 is LGHDT, CDR2 YNNKEL, per germline (reference sequence). V was trimmed by 1 base and J by 6 bases, leaving 10 bases between them. CDR3 nucleotides: TGTGCCAGCAGCCAAGGTGGCCTCGGTCAGCCCCAGCATTTT. Protein sequence: CASSQGGLGQPQHF.

The chain links TRBV7-2 to TRBJ2-7; 7 nucleotides line up with TRBD1. CDR3 size: 14 residues. Germline assignment: CDR1 SGHTA and CDR2 FQGNSA. The junction had 7 bases not matched to a gene; V was cut back by 5 bases and J by 3 bases. The CDR3 region is CTSSLRTGIYEQYF. CDR3 bases: TGTACCAGCAGCCTACGGACAGGAATCTACGAGCAGTACTTC.

This clonotype was counted between two and nine times. The chain combines TRBV19 with TRBJ1-2; a possible D gene is TRBD1 (5 bases). The V end lost 8 bases, the J end lost 7 bases, and 11 bases lay between the germline ends. Looked up from germline, CDR1 is LNHDA and CDR2 is SQIVND (reference sequence). The CDR3 loop spans 11 amino acids. The CDR3 DNA reads TGTGCCAGTGGCGGGACGGTTGGCTACACCTTC. Translating gives CASGGTVGYTF.

The gene calls are TRBV29-1 and TRBJ2-6; tentative D call: TRBD2 (5 bases). V was shortened by 6 bases and J by 0 bases, with 6 bases between the two germline ends. Germline-derived CDR1 and CDR2 are SQVTM and ANQGSEA. The CDR3 covers 13 residues. This CDR3 reads CSVGSSGANVLTF. CDR3 DNA sequence: TGCAGCGTAGGGAGCTCTGGGGCCAACGTCCTGACTTTC.